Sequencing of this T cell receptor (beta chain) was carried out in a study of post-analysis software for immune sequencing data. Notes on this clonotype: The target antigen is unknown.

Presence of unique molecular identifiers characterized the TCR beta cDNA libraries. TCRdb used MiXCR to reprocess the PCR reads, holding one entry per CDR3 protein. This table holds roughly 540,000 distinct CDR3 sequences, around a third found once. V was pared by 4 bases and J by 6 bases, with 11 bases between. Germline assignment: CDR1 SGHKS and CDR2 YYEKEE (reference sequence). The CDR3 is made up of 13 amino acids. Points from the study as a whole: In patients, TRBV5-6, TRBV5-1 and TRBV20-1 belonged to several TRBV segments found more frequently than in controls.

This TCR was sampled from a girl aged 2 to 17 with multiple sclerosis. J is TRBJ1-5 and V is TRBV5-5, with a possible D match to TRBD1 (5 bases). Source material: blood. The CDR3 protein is CASSRDGFQPQHF. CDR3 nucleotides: TGTGCCAGCAGCCGGGACGGTTTTCAGCCCCAGCATTTT.